These 10 T cell receptor beta chains share one sample of origin, sequenced in a study of blood T cells in healthy people across ages. A second PCR of roughly 7 to 11 cycles used a sample-barcoded 5' primer and a J-beta primer mix. TCRdb reprocessed the 5' RACE reads with MiXCR, giving one entry per CDR3 protein. The sample lists about 1,500,000 distinct CDR3 sequences, approximately 30% occurring once. Material for sequencing was blood. These receptors were obtained from a woman in her twenties or thirties in good health.

This clonotype was counted only a few times. The chain links TRBV28 to TRBJ2-3, with D possibly called TRBD1 or TRBD2 (5 bases each). This CDR3 has 16 residues. Germline-derived CDR1 and CDR2 are MDHEN and SYDVKM. V was pared by 3 bases and J by 0 bases, with 13 bases between. In DNA form, the CDR3 reads TGTGCCAGCAGTTTTGTATCGGGGCCGAGCACAGATACGCAGTATTTT. Translated, it gives CASSFVSGPSTDTQYF.

This chain joins TRBV7-8 and TRBJ1-1; D not certain. This CDR3 is built from 15 residues. Germline CDR1 SGHVS, CDR2 FQNEAQ. V gave up 0 bases and J gave up 1 base, with 9 bases separating them. The CDR3, as DNA: TGTGCCAGCAGCTTAGCGTTGGGTCCGAACACTGAAGCTTTCTTT. It is translated as CASSLALGPNTEAFF.

The V gene is TRBV12-3 or TRBV12-4, the J gene TRBJ2-3, with TRBD2 identical over 11 bases. The CDR3 totals 15 residues. With 6 bases clipped from V and 6 bases from J, the junction kept 8 bases outside the gene matches. The CDR3 sequence is CASSSIAGGLDTQYF. CDR3 nucleotide sequence: TGTGCCAGCAGCTCCATAGCGGGGGGGCTGGATACGCAGTATTTT.

Turning to this clonotype: One end of the junction fails to match germline, which may point to a read error. The J gene is TRBJ2-7, the V gene TRBV5-1, with TRBD1 matching over 11 bases. Per germline, CDR1 SGHRS and CDR2 YFSETQ. The CDR3 contains 16 residues. The CDR3, as DNA: TGCGCCAGCAGCGCACCCGGGACAGGGGGGGGCTACGAGCGGTACTTC. It specifies CASSAPGTGGGYERYF.

This clonotype was detected a few times. CDR3 sequence reads: CASSRATGTSYGYTF. The CDR3, as DNA: TGTGCCAGCAGCCGAGCTACCGGGACATCTTATGGCTACACCTTC. The genes are TRBV7-2 and TRBJ1-2; D perhaps matches TRBD1 (6 bases). The length of the CDR3 is 15 residues. Per germline, CDR1 SGHTA and CDR2 FQGNSA. Trimming removed 5 bases from V and 5 bases from J, with 18 bases in between.

The CDR3 here is CASSVTGPSAEAFF. The CDR3 nucleotides read TGCGCCAGCAGCGTGACAGGGCCGAGCGCTGAAGCTTTCTTT. The chain is built from TRBV5-1 and TRBJ1-1; TRBD1 agrees at 7 bases. Per germline, CDR1 SGHRS and CDR2 YFSETQ. The CDR3 covers 14 residues. Germline trimming cut 4 bases from V and 6 bases from J; bases unmatched to any gene: 9.

The gene calls are TRBV6-2 or TRBV6-3 and TRBJ2-3; D possibly corresponds to TRBD2 (6 bases). V lost 8 bases and J lost 2, with 14 bases in between. From germline, CDR1 is MNHEY and CDR2 SVGEGT. CDR3 length: 14 residues. CDR3 protein: CASAPRGNTDTQYF. As DNA, the CDR3 is TGTGCCAGCGCCCCCCGCGGGAACACAGATACGCAGTATTTT.

This chain joins TRBV6-1 and TRBJ2-7; D is ambiguous. The CDR3 is made up of 16 amino acids. Germline V CDR1 and CDR2: MNHNS, SASEGT. Trimming removed 1 base from V and 1 base from J, with 14 bases in between. CDR3 bases: TGTGCCAGCAGTGAAGGAAGGAGTTTGGTGTCCTACGAGCAGTACTTC. This codes for CASSEGRSLVSYEQYF.

The CDR3 here is CASSLDRSGRGTGELFF. In DNA, the CDR3 is TGTGCCAGCAGCTTAGACAGAAGCGGGAGGGGTACCGGGGAGCTGTTTTTT. The chain recombines TRBV11-2 with TRBJ2-2; 10 nucleotides align to TRBD2. Germline V CDR1 and CDR2: SGHAT, FQNNGV. The trim removed 0 bases at V and 5 bases at J, leaving 6 bases unmatched. CDR3 length: 17 residues.

J is TRBJ2-4 and V is TRBV11-2; 7 positions agree with TRBD2. The J call may be wrong; the DNA end is better matched by TRBJ2-7. This CDR3 comprises 16 residues. The germline gives CDR1 SGHAT, CDR2 FQNNGV. In DNA, the CDR3 is TGTGCCAGCGGCCAATTGGGGCGGGAGAGTGCCTACGAGCAGTACTTC. Translation: CASGQLGRESAYEQYF.